The 14 T cell receptor beta chains below all came from one sample that was sequenced in a study of blood T cells in healthy people across ages. Next came a second PCR, run for about 7 to 12 cycles, which used a sample-barcoded 5' primer along with a J-beta primer mix. MiXCR, applied by TCRdb to the 5' RACE reads, yields one record per CDR3 protein. This sample has about 1.6 million distinct CDR3 sequences, with roughly 32% found just once. Material for sequencing was blood. Source of these receptors: a woman aged 25 to 39 in good health.

In the case of this clonotype: This may be a read error: a much more frequent sequence differs by one nucleotide. The CDR3 is CASSTGPYNEQYF. In nucleotides, the CDR3 is TGTGCCAGCTCGACAGGCCCCTACAATGAGCAGTACTTC. J is TRBJ2-1 and V is TRBV2; the D gene is possibly TRBD1 (6 bases). The J call may be mistaken, given a closer DNA end match to TRBJ2-7. The CDR3 has 13 amino acids. Germline V gene lookup returns CDR1 SNHLY and CDR2 FYNNEI.

In its sample, this clonotype was seen many times. This sequence joins TRBV6-5 and TRBJ2-5, with 8 positions matching TRBD2. CDR1 MNHEY and CDR2 SVGAGI come from the germline V gene. The trim removed 8 bases at V and 4 bases at J, leaving 6 bases unmatched. The length of the CDR3 is 13 residues. This CDR3 reads CASARGGRETQYF. The CDR3 nucleotides are TGTGCCAGCGCACGGGGGGGTCGAGAGACCCAGTACTTC.

CDR3 in amino acids: CASSQDFRGVAGGSGEQFF. The CDR3 DNA reads as TGCGCCAGCAGCCAAGATTTCAGGGGGGTGGCGGGAGGGTCCGGTGAGCAGTTCTTC. The chain recombines TRBV4-1 with TRBJ2-1; 9 nucleotides line up with TRBD2. Germline V gives CDR1 MGHRA, CDR2 YSYEKL. The CDR3 contains 19 residues. Trimming cost V 0 bases and J 9 bases; bases outside gene matches: 18.

This clonotype was detected ten times or more. The rearrangement joins TRBV6-5 to TRBJ2-1; D could derive from TRBD1 or TRBD2 (6 bases each). In germline, CDR1 is MNHEY, CDR2 SVGAGI. The CDR3 spans 15 residues. Between the trimmed V and J ends, which lost 6 bases and 2 bases, there was a span of 14 bases. The CDR3 DNA reads as TGTGCCAGCAGCCCCGGGGGCGGACCCTACAATGAGCAGTTCTTC. It specifies CASSPGGGPYNEQFF.

This clonotype occurred many times. Germline is not matched at one junction end, which may reflect a read error. This chain links TRBV5-1 with TRBJ2-3, with 12 bases that match TRBD2. CDR3 size: 14 residues. Germline V gives CDR1 SGHRS, CDR2 YFSETQ. In DNA form, the CDR3 reads TGTGCCAGCAGCTCTAGCGGGGGGGCAGATACGCAGTATTTT. Its protein is CASSSSGGADTQYF.

The sample holds a few counts of this clonotype. The chain has TRBV13 and TRBJ2-3; D may be TRBD2 (6 bases). Germline V gives CDR1 PRHDT, CDR2 FYEKMQ (reference sequence). The CDR3 loop spans 15 amino acids. V lost 4 bases, J lost 0 bases, and 11 bases lay in between. The CDR3 reads CASSSLGTSTDTQYF. In DNA, the CDR3 is TGTGCCAGCAGCTCCCTCGGGACTAGCACAGATACGCAGTATTTT. Full variable domain (remainder filled in from reference TRBV13 and TRBJ2-3): AAGVIQSPRHLIKEKRETATLKCYPIPRHDTVYWYQQGPGQDPQFLISFYEKMQSDKGSIPDRFSAQQFSDYHSELNMSSLELGDSALYFCASSSLGTSTDTQYFGPGTRLTVL.

This sequence joins TRBV9 and TRBJ2-5; D is possibly TRBD2 (5 bases). Trimming removed 2 bases from V and 5 bases from J, with 13 bases in between. The CDR3 runs 14 residues. CDR1 and CDR2 from the germline V gene are SGDLS and YYNGEE. CDR3 sequence (DNA): TGTGCCAGCAGCGTGAGCAGTAGGAGGGAGACCCAGTACTTC. Its translation is CASSVSSRRETQYF.

In its sample, this clonotype was seen a few times. This chain joins TRBV9 and TRBJ2-7, with 9 bases lining up with TRBD1. Per germline, CDR1 SGDLS and CDR2 YYNGEE. The CDR3 has 15 residues. V trimming: 0 bases; J trimming: 5 bases; junction bases outside the gene matches: 6. In DNA, the CDR3 is TGTGCCAGCAGCGTAGGGGGGGACAGGGACGACGAGCAGTACTTC. Protein product: CASSVGGDRDDEQYF.

There are a few counts of this clonotype. This chain uses TRBV18 with TRBJ1-2; D is uncertain. Germline CDR1 KGHSH, CDR2 LQKENI. The length of the CDR3 is 17 residues. V was shortened by 1 base and J by 1 base, with 16 bases between the two germline ends. CDR3 amino acids: CASSPLWATEHNYGYTF. The CDR3 region has the DNA TGTGCCAGCTCACCACTCTGGGCAACAGAACATAACTATGGCTACACCTTC.

The V gene is TRBV6-2 or TRBV6-3, the J gene TRBJ2-5; D uncertain. Per germline, CDR1 MNHEY and CDR2 SVGEGT. The V end lost 10 bases, the J end lost 5 bases, and 17 bases lay between the germline ends. This CDR3 contains 13 residues. CDR3 loop: CAILDPTRETQYF. CDR3 nucleotide sequence: TGTGCCATCCTAGACCCGACCCGGGAGACCCAGTACTTC.

The chain has TRBV10-3 and TRBJ2-3; 11 positions agree with TRBD2. Germline values: CDR1 ENHRY, CDR2 SYGVKD. The V segment lost 4 bases and the J segment 4 bases; nucleotides outside the gene matches: 4. CDR3 length: 15 amino acids. CDR3 nucleotides: TGTGCCATCAGTGGTACTAGCGGGGGTCCAGATACGCAGTATTTT. This encodes CAISGTSGGPDTQYF.

This clonotype was picked up a small number of times. The V call is TRBV6-1, the J call TRBJ2-6; 7 nucleotides align to TRBD2. The length of the CDR3 is 17 residues. V lost 6 bases and J lost 4; bases outside the gene matches: 12. Germline lookup yields CDR1 MNHNS and CDR2 SASEGT. The CDR3 nucleotides read TGTGCCAGCAGGGGAGGACTAGAGTTTGTGGGGGCCAACGTCCTGACTTTC. It encodes CASRGGLEFVGANVLTF.

CDR3 coding DNA: TGTGCCAGCAGTTTAACGAGTCAGGGGGCAAATCAGCCCCAGCATTTT. This encodes CASSLTSQGANQPQHF. The V and J genes are TRBV27 and TRBJ1-5; TRBD1 agrees at 8 bases. CDR3 length: 16 amino acids. V dropped 2 bases and J dropped 4; count of bases not matched to a gene: 7. Per germline, CDR1 MNHEY and CDR2 SMNVEV (reference sequence).

V usage is TRBV28 and J usage is TRBJ2-5; 12 nucleotides match TRBD2. The germline V gene has CDR1 MDHEN and CDR2 SYDVKM. V lost 7 bases to trimming and J lost 1 base; unmatched junction nucleotides: 19. The CDR3 extends over 20 amino acids. CDR3 nucleotide sequence: TGTGCCAGCAAGCAGGCTAGCGGGAGGGCCTCACGGGGGGCCCAAGAGACCCAGTACTTC. This gives the protein CASKQASGRASRGAQETQYF.